This TCR beta chain was recorded in a study of T-cell memory formation after mild COVID-19. Study background: Clusters of TCRs were largely donor specific.

The study, taken as a whole, reports: Pre-infection memory harbored some responding clones, suggesting cross-reactive memory joined. Specificity for SARS-CoV-2 was not confirmed among the second-wave clones peaking on day 37. CD8+ contracting clones occupied EMRA, while CD4+ ones occupied mainly CM and EM.

Unmatched junction bases numbered 5, after V lost 4 bases and J lost 1 base. This CDR3 has 15 residues. In germline, CDR1 is SGHRS, CDR2 YFSETQ. Many counts were recorded for this clonotype. As yet, its antigen is unknown. MiXCR was run by TCRdb on the 5' RACE reads, yielding one entry per CDR3 protein. The data show under 300,000 distinct CDR3 sequences, around 8% seen once. V and J are TRBV5-1 and TRBJ2-3; 8 bases match TRBD1. This TCR was recovered from a man aged 18 to 30 who had mild COVID-19 (a few samples of this study predate the infection). Cell type and time point are not known. Sequencing was performed on PBMCs or a T cell subset sorted from them (not recorded which). In DNA form, the CDR3 reads TGCGCCAGCAGCCCCACAGGGGGAGGCACAGATACGCAGTATTTT. Its translation is CASSPTGGGTDTQYF.